This T cell receptor beta chain was retrieved from a study of early stage breast cancer tumors (dated by TCRdb to about 2017). The study in broad terms: Of the approximately 15 invasive breast tumors, 12 to 13 were found to be estrogen receptor-positive, progesterone receptor-positive and HER2-negative. About 70% of the 12 ER+/PR+/HER2- tumors were invasive ductal carcinomas, while the other four were invasive lobular carcinomas. On average, each sample had 8 to 10-fold read coverage. A total of about 2,800,000 templates, representing about 1.1 million unique clonotypes, were detected across all samples.

Broad study findings and their caveats: Chain pairing and functional markers such as CD4, CD8 and FOXP3 were missed by bulk genomic DNA sequencing of unsorted cells. Greater similarity was observed between blood and normal breast repertoires than between blood and tumor repertoires, and tumor was distinguished from normal in most of the 16 patients when each tissue was compared with blood. The small cohort size prevented analysis by tumor subtype. Enriched TCRB sequences shared across patients were found to be mostly commonly generated sequences that were unlikely to play an important role in the tumor microenvironment. About 2.5-fold higher T cell density and higher clonality were observed in tumors than in adjacent normal breast tissue.

The study profiled bulk TCR beta-chain repertoires in matched peripheral blood, tumor and adjacent normal breast tissue taken from about 15 patients with early-stage breast cancer. Before surgery, roughly 4.5-11 mL of whole blood was collected in EDTA tubes and processed within 2 hours. Peripheral blood mononuclear cells were isolated by Ficoll-Paque centrifugation in SepMate-50 tubes. PBMCs were cryopreserved in around 90% FBS with about 10% DMSO in aliquots of about 1.8 to 4 million cells and stored in liquid nitrogen. Genomic DNA was extracted with the Qiagen AllPrep DNA/RNA Mini kit. Two independent genomic DNA replicates were amplified for each sample, with approximately 0.5 ug used for blood and around 1.5 ug for tumor or normal breast. Following the manufacturer's instructions, the ImmunoSeq Intro kit was used to carry out TCRB sequencing on genomic DNA. Multiplex PCR ran around 32 cycles with proprietary primers and spike-in control sequences for absolute quantification. An 87-bp fragment spanning the CDR3 and flanking V and J genes was sequenced with single-end 150-bp reads. Each lane of an Illumina MiSeq using version 3.0 chemistry carried seven multiplexed samples, with two replicates per sample. The original pipeline was this. Raw data were processed by the vendor's proprietary pipeline, with both replicates merged into one result per sample. Clonotypes were defined as productive rearrangements sharing the V-gene family, CDR3 amino acid sequence and J-gene segment. Clonality was calculated as 1 minus the normalized Shannon entropy (Pielou evenness) of TCRB abundances. To estimate T cell density, the total number of templates was divided by the input cell count, which was inferred from how much DNA went in. Total repertoire diversity and clonality were estimated with Recon using default parameters. Clonotypes with over 0.1% abundance in tumor and at least 32-fold higher abundance in tumor than in normal breast were defined as tumor-enriched. Drawn from immuneACCESS, this table holds only the in-frame rearrangements with V and J called that TCRdb kept. Clones are partly lost; checked studies trace under half to an unresolved V gene and leave the rest unexplained. D and trimming come from the DNA, and the V and J calls and clone size come from that table. The sample contains fewer than 70,000 clones, approximately 80% of them found a single time. The ten largest make up about 4.8% of the sample.

Looking up the germline V gene yields CDR1 SQVTM and CDR2 ANQGSEA. The CDR3 runs 15 residues from the cysteine to the phenylalanine. Only CDR3 DNA remains: 45 bases, in frame from the first base. Trimming takes 3 bases off V and 6 bases off J; junction bases not matched to a gene: 13. A note on this clone: Its antigen specificity is not known. Per-nucleotide qualities are absent, and no much larger clonotype sits a single base away.

The sequence derives from a person between 35 and 49 years old with breast cancer. The chain joins TRBV29-1 to TRBJ2-7; 8 of the junction bases match TRBD2. The source material was blood. The DNA reads as follows: TGCAGCGTTGATGTGTCGGGACTAGGGGCTAGCGAGCAGTACTTC. Its protein product is CSVDVSGLGASEQYF.